A single T cell receptor beta chain is shown here with its context. These data come from a study of blood T cell repertoires in COVID-19. Study-wide background: T cells, B-cell-depleted T cells, or PBMCs supplied cDNA or gDNA.

The CDR3 consists of 16 residues. The V and J ends lost 0 bases and 5 bases, in that order; junction bases with no gene match: 7. Per the germline V gene, CDR1 is SGHRS and CDR2 is YFSETQ. Method: immunoSEQ multiplex PCR; TCRdb's copy keeps in-frame clones and lacks some. The data contain about 200,000 clones, around 89% of them singletons. The study recruited people aged about 18 to 90 years across approximately 23 US areas. Cohort 3 donors counted as recovered after two negative PCRs, clearance, or resolved symptoms. The source is a woman aged 18-29 years who had recovered from COVID-19. The sequenced sample consisted of PBMCs or T cells enriched from blood (not recorded which). The chain combines TRBV5-1 with TRBJ2-3; TRBD2 matches 9 bases. For the CDR3, the DNA is TGCGCCAGCAGCTTGGTCTTAGCGGGGGCCGGAGATACGCAGTATTTT. Its protein is CASSLVLAGAGDTQYF.